These T cell receptor beta chains were read from a single sample in a study of blood T cell repertoires in COVID-19. This table comes from immunoSEQ multiplex PCR, and its TCRdb copy is limited to in-frame clones, with some not included. The sample lists over 150,000 clones, around 90% occurring once. The sequenced sample was peripheral blood. The receptor source for this set is a woman older than 75 with COVID-19, enrolled during active disease. Each CDR3 is given with its conserved first and last residue. The order of the fields is J gene, D gene, clone size, CDR3 length, V gene, CDR3 DNA, CDR3 protein. The D gene is left open where the match is weak. Part of the rows lack a size; the others show once, few, many or a class for expanded clones.

TRBJ2-1,-,-,13,TRBV6-5,TGTGCCAGCAGTTACCCCCCTTACAATGAGCAGTTCTTC,CASSYPPYNEQFF
TRBJ1-1,-,-,14,TRBV6-5,TGTGCCAGCCTGGGTCGGTGGGGGGACACTGAAGCTTTCTTT,CASLGRWGDTEAFF
TRBJ1-5,TRBD1,-,17,TRBV28,TGTGCCAGCAGTTTAGGAGGTGGGACAGGGCGGGCTCAGCCCCAGCATTTT,CASSLGGGTGRAQPQHF
TRBJ2-2,-,-,15,TRBV11-1,TGTGCCAGCAGCCCGGGGTGGCAGAACACCGGGGAGCTGTTTTTT,CASSPGWQNTGELFF
TRBJ2-2,TRBD1,-,16,TRBV28,TGTGCCAGCAGAGGCCGGGGCAGGGGGAATGTCGGGGAGCTGTTTTTT,CASRGRGRGNVGELFF
TRBJ1-1,TRBD1,-,12,TRBV6-5,TGTGCCAGCAGGCAGACAGGGCTTGAAGCTTTCTTT,CASRQTGLEAFF
TRBJ1-4,-,-,15,TRBV19,TGTGCCAGTAGTTCCGCGTCTGCAACTAATGAAAAACTGTTTTTT,CASSSASATNEKLFF
TRBJ1-1,-,-,14,TRBV28,TGTGCCACCGTAGAGACAGGAATGAACACTGAAGCTTTCTTT,CATVETGMNTEAFF
TRBJ1-2,-,once,14,TRBV5-4,TGTGCCAGCAGCACGACCGGGACTCACTATGGCTACACCTTC,CASSTTGTHYGYTF
TRBJ1-5,-,-,15,TRBV13,TGTGCCAGCAGCTTAGGGGGAGGAGTTCGTCAACCCCAGCATTTT,CASSLGGGVRQPQHF
TRBJ1-1,-,-,14,TRBV7-9,TGTGCCAGCGAGAGGGTTGCGGTCGGCACTGAAGCTTTCTTT,CASERVAVGTEAFF
TRBJ2-3,-,few,15,TRBV4-2,TGTGCCAGCAGCCCCACAGCCGGGGTAGCAGATACGCAGTATTTT,CASSPTAGVADTQYF
TRBJ1-5,-,-,15,TRBV3-1/TRBV3-2,TGTGCCAGCAGCCAAGATTTAGGAAGGGGTCAGCCCCAGCATTTT,CASSQDLGRGQPQHF
TRBJ1-5,-,-,17,TRBV2,TGTGCCAGCATGAGGCAGGGAGGTCGGTATAGCAATCAGCCCCAGCATTTT,CASMRQGGRYSNQPQHF
TRBJ2-3,TRBD1,-,14,TRBV5-1,TGCGCCAGCAGCTGGGGACAGGTGGACGGTACGCAGTATTTT,CASSWGQVDGTQYF
TRBJ2-2,TRBD2,-,15,TRBV4-2,TGTGCCAGTAGTACCGGGAGGGCGAACACCGGGGAGCTGTTTTTT,CASSTGRANTGELFF
TRBJ2-1,TRBD1,-,16,TRBV9,TGTGCCAGCAGCGTAGAAGCCAGGGGGCCCTACAATGAGCAGTTCTTC,CASSVEARGPYNEQFF
TRBJ2-7,-,-,11,TRBV6-1,TGTGCCAGCAGTGAATTAGCCGAGCAGTACTTC,CASSELAEQYF
TRBJ1-1,-,-,14,TRBV3-1/TRBV3-2,TGTGCCAGCAGCCAGGTAGGGGTGAACACTGAAGCTTTCTTT,CASSQVGVNTEAFF
TRBJ2-3,TRBD2,-,15,TRBV28,TGTGCCATCACGGCGGGAGAAGGGAGCGCAGATACGCAGTATTTT,CAITAGEGSADTQYF
TRBJ1-1,-,-,14,TRBV9,TGTGCCAGCAGCGCTCAGGGCCAAAACACTGAAGCTTTCTTT,CASSAQGQNTEAFF
TRBJ2-2,TRBD2,-,16,TRBV24-1,TGTGCCACCAGTGACCCGACTAGCGGGAACACCGGGGAGCTGTTTTTT,CATSDPTSGNTGELFF
TRBJ1-4,-,few,15,TRBV2,TGTGCCAGCTCCCATCCCGGGACAACTAATGAAAAACTGTTTTTT,CASSHPGTTNEKLFF
TRBJ1-5,-,few,16,TRBV18,TGTGCCAGCTCAATGATCTCGGAGGTTAGCAATCAGCCCCAGCATTTT,CASSMISEVSNQPQHF
TRBJ2-7,TRBD2,-,12,TRBV12-3/TRBV12-4,TGTGCCAGCGCGGGAGAGAAATACGAGCAGTACTTC,CASAGEKYEQYF
TRBJ2-7,TRBD2,-,15,TRBV20-1,TGCAGTGCTAGTACCCAGCGGGAGGCCCATATGGAGCAGTACTTC,CSASTQREAHMEQYF